A selection of T cell receptor beta chains follows, all from one sample in a study of early T cells in non-severe SARS-CoV-2 infection. TCRdb re-derived calls from the 5' RACE reads in MiXCR, one entry per CDR3 protein. The sample has 80,000 to 100,000 distinct CDR3 sequences; approximately 13% are singletons. Sequences were obtained from whole blood. The receptors come from an adult who was a healthcare worker with PCR-confirmed SARS-CoV-2 infection or an uninfected control (not recorded which). Both conserved end residues are part of each CDR3. Only some rows state a clone size, as once, few, many or a class for expanded clones.

j_call | cdr3_length | v_call | clone_size | cdr3_aa
TRBJ2-1 | 15 | TRBV4-2 | few | CASSQGGGRNNEQFF
TRBJ1-2 | 11 | TRBV29-1 | NA | CSVAGGYGYTF
TRBJ2-7 | 13 | TRBV7-8 | many | CASSFRGIYEQYF
TRBJ1-2 | 11 | TRBV10-3 | NA | CAISGPYGYTF
TRBJ2-7 | 12 | TRBV2 | few | CASSVEHYEQYF
TRBJ2-3 | 19 | TRBV2 | NA | CASSEDGTSPWRGTDTQYF
TRBJ1-1 | 13 | TRBV29-1 | NA | CSVEDSGSTEAFF
TRBJ1-3 | 17 | TRBV9 | few | CASSVAPRQISGNTIYF
TRBJ1-5 | 15 | TRBV7-2 | few | CASSLTGEGNQPQHF
TRBJ2-3 | 15 | TRBV4-3 | many | CASSQDRGRTDTQYF
TRBJ2-1 | 14 | TRBV3-1 | many | CASSLRDSYNEQFF
TRBJ2-1 | 15 | TRBV24-1 | NA | CATSDSGTGNNEQFF
TRBJ2-3 | 15 | TRBV10-3 | NA | CATWTSGRYTDTQYF
TRBJ2-3 | 15 | TRBV12-3/TRBV12-4 | few | CASSFQRASTDTQYF
TRBJ2-1 | 11 | TRBV6-5 | few | CASSRTHEQFF